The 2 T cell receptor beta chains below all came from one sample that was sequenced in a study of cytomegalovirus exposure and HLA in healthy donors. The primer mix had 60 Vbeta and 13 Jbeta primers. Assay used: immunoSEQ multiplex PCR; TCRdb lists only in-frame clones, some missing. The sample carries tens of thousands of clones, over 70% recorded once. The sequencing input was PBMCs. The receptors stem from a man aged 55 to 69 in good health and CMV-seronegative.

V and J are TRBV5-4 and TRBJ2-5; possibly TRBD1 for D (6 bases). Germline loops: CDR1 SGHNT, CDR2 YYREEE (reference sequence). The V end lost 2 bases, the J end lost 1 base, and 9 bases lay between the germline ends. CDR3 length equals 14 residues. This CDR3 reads CASSFGTPQETQYF. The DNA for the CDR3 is TGTGCCAGCAGCTTCGGGACACCCCAAGAGACCCAGTACTTC. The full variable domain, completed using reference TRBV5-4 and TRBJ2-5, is ETGVTQSPTHLIKTRGQQVTLRCSSQSGHNTVSWYQQALGQGPQFIFQYYREEENGRGNFPPRFSGLQFPNYSSELNVNALELDDSALYLCASSFGTPQETQYFGPGTRLLVL.

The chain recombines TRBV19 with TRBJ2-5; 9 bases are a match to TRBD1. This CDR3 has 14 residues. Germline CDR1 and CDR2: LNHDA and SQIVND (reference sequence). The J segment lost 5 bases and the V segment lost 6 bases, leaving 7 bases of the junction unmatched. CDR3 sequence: CASRDNRGRETQYF. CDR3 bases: TGTGCCAGTAGGGATAACAGGGGGCGGGAGACCCAGTACTTC.